This T cell receptor (beta chain) originates from a study of blood T cell repertoires in COVID-19. Turning to the study itself: Italy, Spain and the United States were the sources of the convalescent and acute COVID-19 samples.

Original data processing: Reference gene primer amplification yielded estimated nucleated cell counts. Libraries were prepared by immunoSEQ multiplex PCR; TCRdb keeps only in-frame clonotypes and omits some of them. The V and J calls and the clone size are those of that table, but D and trimming were determined from the DNA. The profile shows roughly 250,000 clones, 82% of them singletons. The CDR3 length is 14 residues. The germline V gene encodes CDR1 SGHTA and CDR2 FQGNSA. A word on this clone: An end of the junction differs from the germline gene, which may be a read error.

This chain uses TRBV7-2 with TRBJ1-2; the D is unclear. Sequencing was performed on peripheral blood. The receptor's source is a woman aged 55-69 years with active or convalescent COVID-19. DNA of the CDR3: TGTGCCAGCACCTTATTCAGGTCTAACTATGGCTACACCTTC. The encoded protein is CASTLFRSNYGYTF. The variable domain in full, with the rest retrieved from reference TRBV7-2 and TRBJ1-2, is GAGVSQSPSNKVTEKGKDVELRCDPISGHTALYWYRQSLGQGLEFLIYFQGNSAPDKSGLPSDRFSAERTGGSVSTLTIQRTQQEDSAVYLCASTLFRSNYGYTFGSGTRLTVV.